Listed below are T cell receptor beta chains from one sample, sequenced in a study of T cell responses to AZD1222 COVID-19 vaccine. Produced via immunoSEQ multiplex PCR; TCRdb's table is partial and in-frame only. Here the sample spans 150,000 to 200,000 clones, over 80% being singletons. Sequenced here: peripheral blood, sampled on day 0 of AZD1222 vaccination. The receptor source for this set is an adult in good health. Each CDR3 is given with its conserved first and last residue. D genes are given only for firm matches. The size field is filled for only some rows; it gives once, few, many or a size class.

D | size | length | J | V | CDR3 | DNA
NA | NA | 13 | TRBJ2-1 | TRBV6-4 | CASSDSGRNEQFF | TGTGCCAGCAGTGATTCGGGCCGGAATGAGCAGTTCTTC
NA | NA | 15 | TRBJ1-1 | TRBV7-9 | CASSLTGYSSTEAFF | TGTGCCAGCAGCCTCACAGGGTACTCCAGCACTGAAGCTTTCTTT
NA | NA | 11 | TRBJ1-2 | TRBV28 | CASSPPGEYTF | TGTGCCAGCAGTCCCCCGGGCGAGTACACCTTC
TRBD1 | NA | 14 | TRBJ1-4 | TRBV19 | CASSLGQGSSKLFF | TGTGCCAGTAGTCTGGGACAGGGCTCTTCAAAACTGTTTTTT
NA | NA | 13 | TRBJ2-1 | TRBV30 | CAWILLGGREQFF | TGTGCCTGGATACTTTTGGGTGGGCGGGAGCAGTTCTTC
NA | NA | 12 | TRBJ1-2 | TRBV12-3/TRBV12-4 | CASSLDRDGYTF | TGTGCCAGCAGTTTAGACAGGGATGGCTACACCTTC
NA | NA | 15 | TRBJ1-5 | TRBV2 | CASNERGGSNQPQHF | TGTGCCAGCAATGAAAGGGGGGGTTCCAATCAGCCCCAGCATTTT
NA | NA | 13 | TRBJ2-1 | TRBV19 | CASMRGSGNEQFF | TGTGCCAGTATGCGTGGCTCGGGGAATGAGCAGTTCTTC
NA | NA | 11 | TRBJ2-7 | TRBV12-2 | CASRLDYEQYF | TGTGCAAGTCGCTTAGACTACGAGCAGTACTTC
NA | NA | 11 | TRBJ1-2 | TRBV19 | CASSTLGGYTF | TGTGCCAGTAGTACTCTGGGGGGCTACACCTTC
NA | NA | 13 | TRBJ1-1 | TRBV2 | CASSQGRNTEAFF | TGTGCCAGCAGCCAGGGGAGAAACACTGAAGCTTTCTTT
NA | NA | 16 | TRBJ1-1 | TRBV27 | CASSLSVPSPNTEAFF | TGTGCCAGCAGTTTATCGGTGCCTTCCCCGAACACTGAAGCTTTCTTT
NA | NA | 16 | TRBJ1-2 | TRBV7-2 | CASSPPGEGRNYGYTF | TGTGCCAGCAGCCCCCCGGGGGAGGGGCGAAACTATGGCTACACCTTC
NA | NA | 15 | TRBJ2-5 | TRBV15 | CATSRARGNLETQYF | TGTGCCACCAGCAGAGCCCGGGGAAATCTAGAGACCCAGTACTTC
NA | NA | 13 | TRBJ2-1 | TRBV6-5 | CASSYSSYNEQFF | TGTGCCAGCAGTTACTCGTCCTACAATGAGCAGTTCTTC
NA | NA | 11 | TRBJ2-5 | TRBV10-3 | CATRRQETQYF | TGTGCCACCCGGCGGCAAGAGACCCAGTACTTC
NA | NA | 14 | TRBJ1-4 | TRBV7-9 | CASSLARTGGKLFF | TGTGCCAGCAGCTTAGCCCGAACAGGTGGAAAACTGTTTTTT
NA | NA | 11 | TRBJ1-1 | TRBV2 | CARRTATEAFF | TGTGCCCGAAGGACGGCCACTGAAGCTTTCTTT
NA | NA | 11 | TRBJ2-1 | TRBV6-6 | CASRVATGTIF | NA
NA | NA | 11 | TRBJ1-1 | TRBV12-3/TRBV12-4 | CASSLGAGAFF | TGTGCCAGCAGTTTAGGAGCCGGGGCTTTCTTT
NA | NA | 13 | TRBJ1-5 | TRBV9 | CASSVAIDQPQHF | TGTGCCAGCAGCGTAGCTATAGATCAGCCCCAGCATTTT
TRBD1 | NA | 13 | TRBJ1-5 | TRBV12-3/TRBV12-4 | CASGQQGIRTQHF | TGTGCCAGCGGACAACAGGGGATCCGGACCCAGCATTTT
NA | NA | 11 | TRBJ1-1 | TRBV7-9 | CASSSGREAFF | TGTGCCAGCAGCTCCGGACGGGAAGCTTTCTTT
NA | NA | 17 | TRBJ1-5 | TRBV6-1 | CASSGGGRIHGNQPQHF | TGTGCCAGCAGTGGAGGGGGGAGGATTCATGGCAATCAGCCCCAGCATTTT
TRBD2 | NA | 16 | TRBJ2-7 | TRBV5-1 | CASSRGSGSSLYEQYF | TGCGCCAGCAGCCGCGGTAGCGGGTCTTCGTTATACGAGCAGTACTTC
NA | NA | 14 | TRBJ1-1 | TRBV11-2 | CASSLEGGSTEAFF | TGTGCCAGCAGCTTAGAAGGAGGGAGCACTGAAGCTTTCTTT
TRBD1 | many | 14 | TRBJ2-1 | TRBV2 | CASTWDSGNNEQFF | TGTGCCAGCACCTGGGACAGCGGTAACAATGAGCAGTTCTTC
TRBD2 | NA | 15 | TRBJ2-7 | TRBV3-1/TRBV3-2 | CASSQELAGSYEQYF | TGTGCCAGCAGCCAAGAACTAGCGGGTTCCTACGAGCAGTACTTC
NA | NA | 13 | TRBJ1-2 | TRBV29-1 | CSVGGGEGYGYTF | TGCAGCGTTGGGGGAGGAGAGGGCTATGGCTACACCTTC
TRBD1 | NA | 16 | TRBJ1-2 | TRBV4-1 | CASSLLLDRAMKGYTF | TGCGCCAGCAGCCTCCTCCTGGACAGGGCTATGAAGGGCTACACCTTC
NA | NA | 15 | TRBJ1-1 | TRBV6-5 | CASSYSIYVRDGAFF | TGTGCCAGCAGTTACTCGATTTATGTTAGGGATGGAGCTTTCTTT